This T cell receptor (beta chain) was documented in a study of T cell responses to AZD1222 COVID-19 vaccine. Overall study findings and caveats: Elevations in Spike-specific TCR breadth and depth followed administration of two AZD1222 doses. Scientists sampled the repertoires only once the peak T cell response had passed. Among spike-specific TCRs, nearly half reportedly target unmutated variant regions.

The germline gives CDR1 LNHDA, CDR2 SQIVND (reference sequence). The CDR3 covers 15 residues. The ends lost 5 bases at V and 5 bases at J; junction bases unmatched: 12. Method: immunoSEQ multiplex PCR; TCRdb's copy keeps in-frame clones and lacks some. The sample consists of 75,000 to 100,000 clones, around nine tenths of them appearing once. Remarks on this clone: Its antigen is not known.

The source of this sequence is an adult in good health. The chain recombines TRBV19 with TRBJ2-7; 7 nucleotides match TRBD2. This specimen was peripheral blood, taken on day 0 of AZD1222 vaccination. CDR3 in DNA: TGTGCCAGTAGTCCGCTCTTGCGGGAGAACAACGAGCAGTACTTC. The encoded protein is CASSPLLRENNEQYF.